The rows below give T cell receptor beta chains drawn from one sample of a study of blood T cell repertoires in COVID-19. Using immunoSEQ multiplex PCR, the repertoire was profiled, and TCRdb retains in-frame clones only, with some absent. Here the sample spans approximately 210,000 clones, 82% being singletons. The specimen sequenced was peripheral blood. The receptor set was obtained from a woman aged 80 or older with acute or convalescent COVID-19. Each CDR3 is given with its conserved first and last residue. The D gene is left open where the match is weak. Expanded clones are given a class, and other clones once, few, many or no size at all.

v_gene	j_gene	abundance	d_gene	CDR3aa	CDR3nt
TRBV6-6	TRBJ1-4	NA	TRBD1	CASSQGQGGQF	TGTGCCAGCAGCCAAGGACAGGGGGGCCAATTT
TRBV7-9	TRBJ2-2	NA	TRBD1	CASSGYRGGTGELFF	TGTGCCAGCAGCGGATACAGGGGCGGAACCGGGGAGCTGTTTTTT
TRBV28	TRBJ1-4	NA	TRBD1	CASSLTGGYEKLFF	TGTGCCAGCAGCCTGACAGGGGGATACGAAAAACTGTTTTTT
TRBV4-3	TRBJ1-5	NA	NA	CASSLAPNQPQHF	TGCGCCAGCAGCCTGGCCCCCAATCAGCCCCAGCATTTT
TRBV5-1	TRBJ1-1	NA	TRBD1	CASSLAGTGGAGNTEAFF	TGCGCCAGCAGCTTGGCTGGGACAGGGGGCGCCGGGAACACTGAAGCTTTCTTT
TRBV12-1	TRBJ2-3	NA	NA	CASPLAGVADTQYF	TGTGCCAGCCCTCTAGCGGGGGTTGCAGATACGCAGTATTTT
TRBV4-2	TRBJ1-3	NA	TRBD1	CASSQDRTGGSGNTIYF	TGTGCCAGCAGCCAAGATCGGACAGGGGGCTCTGGAAACACCATATATTTT
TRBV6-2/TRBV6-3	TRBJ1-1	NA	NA	CASSYGARAFF	TGTGCCAGCAGTTATGGGGCGCGGGCTTTCTTT
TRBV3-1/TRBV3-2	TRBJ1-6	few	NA	CASSQGQNNSPLHF	TGTGCCAGCAGCCAAGGACAGAATAATTCACCCCTCCACTTT
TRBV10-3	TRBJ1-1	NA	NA	CAISEVPGQNTEAFF	TGTGCCATCAGTGAGGTACCCGGACAGAACACTGAAGCTTTCTTT
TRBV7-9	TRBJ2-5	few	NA	CASSLDRAPKAQYF	TGTGCCAGCAGCTTAGACAGGGCGCCTAAGGCCCAGTACTTC
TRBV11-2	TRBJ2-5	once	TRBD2	CASSFSLAGLVETQYF	TGTGCCAGCAGCTTCTCCCTAGCGGGGTTGGTAGAGACCCAGTACTTC
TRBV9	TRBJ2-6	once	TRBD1	CASSEGQGSFFSGANVLTF	TGTGCCAGCAGCGAGGGACAGGGGTCGTTCTTCTCTGGGGCCAACGTCCTGACTTTC
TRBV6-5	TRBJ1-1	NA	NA	CASRTGGITEAFF	TGTGCCAGCAGGACGGGGGGAATCACTGAAGCTTTCTTT
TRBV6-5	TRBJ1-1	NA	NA	CASSYGAMNTEAFF	TGTGCCAGCAGTTACGGAGCAATGAACACTGAAGCTTTCTTT
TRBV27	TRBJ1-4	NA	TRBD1	CASSFNTGVLANEKLFF	TGTGCCAGCAGTTTTAACACAGGGGTTCTTGCTAATGAAAAACTGTTTTTT
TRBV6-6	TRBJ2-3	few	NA	CASSSLDTQYF	TGTGCCAGCAGTTCCCTAGATACGCAGTATTTT
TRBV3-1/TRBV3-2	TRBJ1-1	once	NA	CASSQPGAEAFF	TGTGCCAGCAGCCAACCGGGGGCTGAAGCTTTCTTT
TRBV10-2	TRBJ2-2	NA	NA	CASSDLAPGTGELFF	TGCGCCAGCAGTGACCTAGCGCCGGGTACCGGGGAGCTGTTTTTT
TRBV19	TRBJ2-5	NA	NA	CATSGERRETQYF	TGTGCCACCTCAGGGGAGAGGAGAGAGACCCAGTACTTC
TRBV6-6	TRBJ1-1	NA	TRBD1	CASSRALGQGAYTEAFF	TGTGCCAGCAGCCGAGCCCTGGGACAGGGGGCTTACACTGAAGCTTTCTTT
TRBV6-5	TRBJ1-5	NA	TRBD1	CASSRAQGDNQPQHF	TGTGCCAGCAGTCGGGCCCAGGGGGACAATCAGCCCCAGCATTTT
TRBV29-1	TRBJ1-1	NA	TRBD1	CSVESRTGGNTEAFF	TGCAGCGTTGAAAGCCGGACAGGGGGGAACACTGAAGCTTTCTTT
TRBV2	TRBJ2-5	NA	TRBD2	CASIPGLAGLGETQYF	TGTGCCAGCATTCCGGGACTAGCGGGGCTGGGAGAGACCCAGTACTTC
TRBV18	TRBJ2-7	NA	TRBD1	CASSPVGQGRVGYEQYF	TGTGCCAGCTCACCAGTCGGACAGGGAAGGGTTGGCTACGAGCAGTACTTC
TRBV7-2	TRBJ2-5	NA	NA	CASSLERGETQYF	TGTGCCAGCAGCTTAGAACGCGGAGAGACCCAGTACTTC
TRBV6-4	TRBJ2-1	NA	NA	CASSELAAGRVEQFF	TGTGCCAGCAGTGAGTTGGCAGCCGGGCGGGTTGAGCAGTTCTTC
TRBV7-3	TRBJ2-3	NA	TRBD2	CASSPRASGRTTDTQYF	TGTGCCAGCAGCCCAAGGGCTAGCGGGAGAACCACAGATACGCAGTATTTT
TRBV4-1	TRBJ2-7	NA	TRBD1	CASSQDSPTGQGVDEQYF	TGCGCCAGCAGCCAAGACTCTCCGACGGGACAGGGGGTGGACGAGCAGTACTTC
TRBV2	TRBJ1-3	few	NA	CASSRSRGGGNTIYF	TGTGCCAGCAGTAGATCCAGGGGTGGTGGAAACACCATATATTTT
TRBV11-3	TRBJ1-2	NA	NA	CASRGFDNYGYTF	TGTGCCAGCCGCGGTTTTGATAACTATGGCTACACCTTC
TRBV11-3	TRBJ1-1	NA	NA	CASSSLTGPEAFF	TGTGCCAGCAGCTCCCTCACAGGTCCTGAAGCTTTCTTT
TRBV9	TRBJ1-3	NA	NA	CASSAGVISGNTIYF	TGTGCCAGCAGCGCAGGGGTCATCTCTGGAAACACCATATATTTT
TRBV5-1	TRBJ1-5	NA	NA	CASSLDGSNQPQHF	TGCGCCAGCAGCTTGGACGGGAGCAATCAGCCCCAGCATTTT
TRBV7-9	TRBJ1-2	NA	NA	CASSPPGVLYGYTF	TGTGCCAGCAGCCCCCCGGGGGTACTTTATGGCTACACCTTC
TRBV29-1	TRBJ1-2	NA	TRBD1	CSVSDRDYGYTF	TGCAGCGTTTCCGACAGGGACTATGGCTACACCTTC
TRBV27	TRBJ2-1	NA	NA	CAQQLPQAYYNEQFF	TGTGCCCAGCAACTCCCGCAGGCGTACTACAATGAGCAGTTCTTC
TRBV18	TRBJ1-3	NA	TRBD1	CASAGTGSGNTIYF	TGTGCCAGCGCTGGGACAGGTAGTGGAAACACCATATATTTT
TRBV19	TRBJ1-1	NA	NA	CASSNRGTPPTEAFF	TGTGCCAGTAGCAACCGCGGGACCCCCCCCACTGAAGCTTTCTTT
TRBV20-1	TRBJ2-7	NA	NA	CSASKAGAAGYEQYF	TGCAGTGCTAGTAAGGCAGGGGCTGCAGGCTACGAGCAGTACTTC
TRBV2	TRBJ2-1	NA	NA	CAGSMGPREQFF	TGTGCCGGAAGCATGGGCCCCCGGGAGCAGTTCTTC
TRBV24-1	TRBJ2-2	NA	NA	CATSHRGLQLGNTGELFF	TGTGCCACCAGCCATCGCGGTCTCCAACTAGGTAACACCGGGGAGCTGTTTTTT
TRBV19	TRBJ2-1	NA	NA	CASSQAGSYNEQFF	TGTGCCAGTAGTCAGGCAGGCTCCTACAATGAGCAGTTCTTC
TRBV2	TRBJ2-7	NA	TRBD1	CASSVLSARGWDF	TGTGCCAGCAGTGTTCTTTCCGCCAGGGGGTGGGACTTC
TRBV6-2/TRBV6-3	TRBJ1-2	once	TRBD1	CASSYSHRGDYGYTF	TGTGCCAGCAGTTACTCTCACAGGGGAGACTATGGCTACACCTTC
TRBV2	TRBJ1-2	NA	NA	CASIRDSYYGYTF	TGTGCCAGCATTCGGGACTCCTACTATGGCTACACCTTC
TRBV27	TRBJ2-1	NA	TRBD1	CASSLFIPGQGAPNEQFF	TGTGCCAGCAGTTTATTCATCCCGGGACAGGGGGCTCCCAATGAGCAGTTCTTC
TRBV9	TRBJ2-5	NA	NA	CASSVALPGETQYF	TGTGCCAGCAGCGTAGCTCTGCCCGGGGAGACCCAGTACTTC
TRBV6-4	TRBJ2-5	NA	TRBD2	CASSARGLAVQETQYF	TGTGCCAGCAGTGCCCGGGGACTAGCGGTGCAAGAGACCCAGTACTTC
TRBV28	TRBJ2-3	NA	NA	CASSLQQGPDTQYF	TGTGCCAGCAGTTTACAGCAGGGGCCAGATACGCAGTATTTT
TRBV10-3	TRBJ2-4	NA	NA	CAISESGGERRINIQYF	TGTGCCATCAGTGAGTCCGGCGGGGAAAGAAGGATCAACATTCAGTACTTC
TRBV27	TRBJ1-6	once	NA	CASSLSGTAGRPLHF	TGTGCCAGCAGTTTATCAGGCACAGCGGGGCGACCCCTCCACTTT